A single sample is the source of the 13 T cell receptor beta chains below, sequenced in a study of T cells in Graves' hyperthyroidism and ophthalmopathy. From RNA transcripts, TCR beta CDR3 regions were amplified. First-round RT-PCR of the TCR CDR3 relied on the HTBI primer set. A single record per CDR3 protein comes from TCRdb applying MiXCR to the multiplex PCR reads. The sample shows 250,000 to 300,000 distinct CDR3 sequences, around 13% of them seen only once. Specimen: blood. The receptors shown here come from a woman aged 40 to 50 with Graves' hyperthyroidism.

This chain links TRBV7-9 with TRBJ1-5; 8 bases agree with TRBD1. V gave up 4 bases and J gave up 7 bases; unmatched junction bases: 9. Germline values: CDR1 SEHNR, CDR2 FQNEAQ (reference sequence). CDR3 size: 15 residues. Written as DNA, the CDR3 is TGTGCCAGCAGCTCCGGGACAGGAGCCGGACAGCCCCAGCATTTT. Its translation is CASSSGTGAGQPQHF.

This clonotype was detected many times. The J gene is TRBJ1-1, the V gene TRBV7-9; the D gene is possibly TRBD1 (5 bases). Germline CDR1 SEHNR, CDR2 FQNEAQ (reference sequence). CDR3 length: 18 residues. The V end lost 3 bases, the J end lost 2 bases, and 22 bases lay between the germline ends. The CDR3 loop is CASSFSGRDAGPNTEAFF. Written as DNA, the CDR3 is TGTGCCAGCAGCTTTTCAGGTAGAGACGCAGGGCCAAACACTGAAGCTTTCTTT.

This clonotype appeared many times. V is TRBV11-2 and J is TRBJ2-1, with 12 bases matching TRBD2. V trimming: 4 bases; J trimming: 6 bases; junction bases outside the gene matches: 1. Looked up from germline, CDR1 is SGHAT and CDR2 is FQNNGV. This CDR3 spans 14 amino acids. The CDR3 region is CASSSGLAGNEQFF. The CDR3 DNA reads TGTGCCAGCAGCTCGGGACTAGCGGGCAATGAGCAGTTCTTC.

This chain connects TRBV6-1 to TRBJ2-2, with TRBD2 matching over 7 bases. Germline V gene sequence: CDR1 MNHNS, CDR2 SASEGT. CDR3 length: 16 residues. V lost 4 bases, J lost 2 bases, and 7 bases stayed unmatched. CDR3 in DNA: TGTGCCAGCAGTGCCAACCGACTAGCTAACACCGGGGAGCTGTTTTTT. This sequence encodes CASSANRLANTGELFF.

With respect to this clonotype: Mismatch with germline at one junction end may stem from a read error. The V call is TRBV2, the J call TRBJ2-7; D not resolved. This CDR3 is built from 11 residues. Germline V gene data show CDR1 as SNHLY and CDR2 as FYNNEI. The DNA of the CDR3 is TGTACCAGCAGTAGCTCCTACGAGCAGTACTTC. Translating gives CTSSSSYEQYF.

The sample holds many counts of this clonotype. The chain carries TRBV7-9 and TRBJ2-7; 8 nucleotides match TRBD2. The length of the CDR3 is 14 residues. The V segment lost 8 bases and the J segment 3 bases; nucleotides outside the gene matches: 9. In germline, CDR1 is SEHNR, CDR2 FQNEAQ (reference sequence). CDR3 sequence reads: CASARLAGSYEQYF. CDR3 in DNA: TGTGCCAGCGCCCGATTAGCGGGAAGCTACGAGCAGTACTTC. The full variable domain, in which reference TRBV7-9 and TRBJ2-7 provide the parts outside the CDR3, is DTGVSQNPRHKITKRGQNVTFRCDPISEHNRLYWYRQTLGQGPEFLTYFQNEAQLEKSRLLSDRFSAERPKGSFSTLEIQRTEQGDSAMYLCASARLAGSYEQYFGPGTRLTVT.

This clonotype was counted many times. The gene calls are TRBV28 and TRBJ1-4; 9 bases map to TRBD1. Per the germline V gene, CDR1 is MDHEN and CDR2 is SYDVKM. This CDR3 is built from 15 residues. Trimming took 7 bases from V and 7 from J; bases not matched to a gene: 10. The CDR3 reads CASNLPGQGGEKLFF. CDR3 coding DNA: TGTGCCAGCAATCTCCCGGGACAGGGCGGTGAAAAACTGTTTTTT.

This chain connects TRBV18 to TRBJ2-3; TRBD1 matches at 8 bases. CDR1 and CDR2 from the germline V gene are KGHSH and LQKENI. J was trimmed by 5 bases and V by 3 bases; bases with no gene match: 7. The CDR3 is made up of 15 amino acids. The CDR3 DNA is TGTGCCAGCTCACCCAAAACAGGGGGAGTAGATACGCAGTATTTT. It yields the protein CASSPKTGGVDTQYF.

This clonotype was detected ten times or more. The rearrangement uses TRBV2 and TRBJ2-1; 9 positions agree with TRBD2. CDR1 SNHLY and CDR2 FYNNEI come from the germline V gene. Losses at the gene ends were 3 bases for V and 5 bases for J; bases not matched to a gene: 5. The CDR3 runs 15 residues. The CDR3 sequence is CASSEWTSEHNEQFF. DNA of the CDR3: TGTGCCAGCAGTGAGTGGACTAGCGAACACAATGAGCAGTTCTTC. Combining the CDR3 with reference TRBV2 and TRBJ2-1 gives the whole variable domain EPEVTQTPSHQVTQMGQEVILRCVPISNHLYFYWYRQILGQKVEFLVSFYNNEISEKSEIFDDQFSVERPDGSNFTLKIRSTKLEDSAMYFCASSEWTSEHNEQFFGPGTRLTVL.

The chain recombines TRBV6-5 with TRBJ1-6; D not resolved. The CDR3 has 12 residues. Looked up from germline, CDR1 is MNHEY and CDR2 is SVGAGI. Trimming cost V 2 bases and J 7 bases, with 3 bases left between them. CDR3 in amino acids: CASSYTNSPLHF. Written as DNA, the CDR3 is TGTGCCAGCAGTTACACAAATTCACCCCTCCACTTT.

This clonotype has at least ten counts. The chain recombines TRBV6-1 with TRBJ2-7; 8 bases are a match to TRBD1. Germline CDR1 and CDR2: MNHNS and SASEGT. After removal of 8 bases from V and 7 bases from J, the junction contained 13 bases not matched to a gene. This CDR3 is built from 14 residues. CDR3 nucleotide sequence: TGTGCCAGCCGATCGACGACAGGGGCTGGAGAGCAGTACTTC. Its protein is CASRSTTGAGEQYF.

This clonotype appeared many times. CDR3 in amino acids: CSVVRGNKLFF. The CDR3 nucleotides read TGCAGCGTTGTCAGGGGGAATAAACTGTTTTTT. The chain couples TRBV29-1 to TRBJ1-4; 7 bases are a match to TRBD1. CDR3 length equals 11 residues. V lost 4 bases, J lost 11 bases, and 4 bases stayed unmatched. Germline V gene data show CDR1 as SQVTM and CDR2 as ANQGSEA. Using reference TRBV29-1 and TRBJ1-4 for the parts outside the CDR3, the full variable domain is SAVISQKPSRDICQRGTSLTIQCQVDSQVTMMFWYRQQPGQSLTLIATANQGSEATYESGFVIDKFPISRPNLTFSTLTVSNMSPEDSSIYLCSVVRGNKLFFGSGTQLSVL.

This clonotype occurred a few times. The rearrangement links TRBV5-1 to TRBJ2-1; 8 bases are a match to TRBD2. Losses at the gene ends were 1 base for V and 4 bases for J; bases not matched to a gene: 19. CDR3 size: 20 residues. Germline values: CDR1 SGHRS, CDR2 YFSETQ. The CDR3 loop reads CASSLLGTGGPGGIYNEQFF. CDR3 nucleotide sequence: TGCGCCAGCAGCTTGCTGGGGACGGGAGGGCCCGGCGGAATATACAATGAGCAGTTCTTC. The full variable domain, with the rest looked up from reference TRBV5-1 and TRBJ2-1, is KAGVTQTPRYLIKTRGQQVTLSCSPISGHRSVSWYQQTPGQGLQFLFEYFSETQRNKGNFPGRFSGRQFSNSRSEMNVSTLELGDSALYLCASSLLGTGGPGGIYNEQFFGPGTRLTVL.